This TCR beta chain is drawn from a study of blood T cell repertoires in COVID-19. Study information: Collection of acute and convalescent COVID-19 samples took place in the United States, Italy and Spain. The analysed material was cDNA or gDNA that came from T cells, B-cell-depleted T cells, or PBMCs.

CDR1 is LGHDT, CDR2 YNNKEL, per germline (reference sequence). The CDR3 consists of 16 residues. V dropped 2 bases and J dropped 2; count of bases not matched to a gene: 8. In the authors' workflow: Researchers report that nucleated cell counts were estimated from reference gene primer amplification. Here immunoSEQ multiplex PCR was the method, and the copy in TCRdb shows in-frame clones only, minus some. That table supplies the V and J calls and clone size; D and trimming were determined from the DNA. In the table there are 95,000 to 110,000 clones, about 90% of which are singletons. This receptor was taken from a human donor in a cohort sampled during active COVID-19. The J gene is TRBJ2-7, the V gene TRBV3-1 (or the pseudogene TRBV3-2), with 8 bases fitting TRBD2. The sample comprised peripheral blood. CDR3 region: CASSQSLPGGAYEQYF. For the CDR3, the DNA is TGTGCCAGCAGCCAATCCCTTCCCGGGGGGGCCTACGAGCAGTACTTC.